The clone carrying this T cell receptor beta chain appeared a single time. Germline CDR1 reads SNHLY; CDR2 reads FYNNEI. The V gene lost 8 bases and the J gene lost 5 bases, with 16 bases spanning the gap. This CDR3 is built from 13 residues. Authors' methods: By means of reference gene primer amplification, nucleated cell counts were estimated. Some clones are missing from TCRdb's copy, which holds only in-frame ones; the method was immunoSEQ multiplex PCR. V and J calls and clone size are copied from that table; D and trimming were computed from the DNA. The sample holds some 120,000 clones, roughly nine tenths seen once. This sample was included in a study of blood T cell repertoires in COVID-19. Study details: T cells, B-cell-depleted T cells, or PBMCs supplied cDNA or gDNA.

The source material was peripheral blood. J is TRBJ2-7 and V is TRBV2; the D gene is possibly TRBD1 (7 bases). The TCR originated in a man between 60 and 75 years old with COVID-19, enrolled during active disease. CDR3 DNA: TGTGCCAGCGGGGGGACAGACCCAAACGAGCAGTACTTC. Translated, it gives CASGGTDPNEQYF.